This TCR beta chain derives from a study of T cells after yellow fever vaccination. Study-level results: Clones that expanded after primary vaccination mostly reappeared after the booster (around 96% CD4, 75% to 90% CD8). Abundant clonotypes (contaminants from the bulk population) could be present in FACS-sorted repertoires.

This clonotype was counted many times. Its antigen remains unidentified. They built TCR cDNA with 5'RACE template switching, a step that put in a universal primer site and UMIs. TCRdb ran MiXCR on the 5' RACE reads and lists one entry per CDR3 protein. The sample contains about 260,000 distinct CDR3 sequences, approximately 3.6% of which appear only once. CDR3 length equals 15 residues. Germline V CDR1 and CDR2: LNHDA, SQIVND (reference sequence). The ends lost 4 bases at V and 1 base at J; junction bases unmatched: 3. This sequence joins TRBV19 and TRBJ1-5, with TRBD1 matching over 8 bases. The specimen was PBMCs, collected 15 days after the yellow fever booster vaccination. The clonotype originates from a man between 18 and 35 years old who received the YFV17D yellow fever vaccine. This chain's CDR3 is CASSRGQVSNQPQHF. In DNA form, the CDR3 reads TGTGCCAGTAGTAGGGGACAGGTGAGCAATCAGCCCCAGCATTTT. The entire variable domain, with the rest obtained from reference TRBV19 and TRBJ1-5, is as follows: DGGITQSPKYLFRKEGQNVTLSCEQNLNHDAMYWYRQDPGQGLRLIYYSQIVNDFQKGDIAEGYSVSREKKESFPLTVTSAQKNPTAFYLCASSRGQVSNQPQHFGDGTRLSIL.